This is a list of T cell receptor beta chains from one sample in a study of shared clonotypes between healthy human individuals. Only in-frame clones appear in the TCRdb table, and some are missing; sequencing was by immunoSEQ multiplex PCR. The repertoire consists of about 1 million clones, with around four fifths occurring once and the leading ten covering 1.4% to 1.5%. The specimen sequenced was memory CD4+ T cells sorted from blood. These receptors were taken from a man aged 18 to 35 in good health. CDR3s include the opening cysteine and the closing phenylalanine or tryptophan. A D gene is named only where the DNA matches it firmly. Clone sizes are given selectively: once, few, many, or a class where the clone is expanded.

v_call,d_call,cdr3_length,j_call,clone_size,cdr3_nt,cdr3_aa
TRBV30,-,11,TRBJ2-1,-,TGTGCCTGGAGTCCGGACAATGAGCAGTTCTTC,CAWSPDNEQFF
TRBV4-1,TRBD2,18,TRBJ2-5,-,TGCGCCAGCAGCCAAGCTTTCGGGACTAGCGGGGTGCAAGAGACCCAGTACTTC,CASSQAFGTSGVQETQYF
TRBV6-1,-,14,TRBJ1-3,few,TGTGCCAGCAGGGCCAGGGAGACTGGAAACACCATATATTTT,CASRARETGNTIYF
TRBV7-9,-,14,TRBJ2-6,-,TGTGCCAGCAGCCCTGGTACACCACCAAACGTCCTGACTTTC,CASSPGTPPNVLTF
TRBV28,TRBD1,14,TRBJ2-7,-,TGTGCCAGCAGGGCGGTGGGACAGACATACGAGCAGTACTTC,CASRAVGQTYEQYF
TRBV30,-,15,TRBJ2-6,-,TGTGCCTGGATCAAGGGACTTCCCGGGGCCAACGTCCTGACTTTC,CAWIKGLPGANVLTF
TRBV19,-,16,TRBJ2-7,-,TGTGCCAGTAGTACAGGACGAAACCCGGTTGGTGGCGAGCAGTACTTC,CASSTGRNPVGGEQYF
TRBV9,-,15,TRBJ1-3,-,TGTGCCAGCAGCGTAGACCTGGGGAGTGGAAACACCATATATTTT,CASSVDLGSGNTIYF
TRBV18,TRBD1,12,TRBJ1-2,few,TGTGCCAGCTCCCCAGGGGGCGATGGCTACACCTTC,CASSPGGDGYTF
TRBV30,-,13,TRBJ1-3,-,TGTGCCTGGAAGAAGTCGGGTGGAAACACCATATATTTT,CAWKKSGGNTIYF
TRBV6-6,TRBD2,13,TRBJ2-7,-,TGTGCCAGCAGCTCGGCGGGGGGGACTAAGCAGTACTTC,CASSSAGGTKQYF